The clone carrying this T cell receptor beta chain appeared once. The antigen is not known. Both about-4-week and about-12-week second-dose recipients were combined. This specimen belongs to a study of T cell responses to AZD1222 COVID-19 vaccine. General study points: Clonal diversity was possibly underestimated, and white British individuals and females predominated among donors. Spike-specific TCRs gained breadth and depth after people received two AZD1222 doses.

TCRdb's copy holds only in-frame clones and misses some; the assay was immunoSEQ multiplex PCR. Among about 160,000 clones, over 75% were seen once, and the ten largest hold more than 4%. With 1 base removed from V and 0 bases from J, the gap between germline ends came to 10 bases. The CDR3 covers 15 residues. The sample was peripheral blood, taken 28 days after the second AZD1222 dose. This chain joins TRBV23-1 and TRBJ2-7, with D possibly TRBD1 on 6 matching bases. TRBV23-1 is labeled an ORF, and its function is uncertain. The clonotype comes from an adult who received the AZD1222 COVID-19 vaccine. CDR3 bases: TGCGCCAGCAGTCAATTACAGGACAGCTCCTACGAGCAGTACTTC. Amino acids: CASSQLQDSSYEQYF.